This entry concerns a single TCR beta chain. The target antigen is unknown. These data come from a study of blood T cells in healthy people across ages. Study details: Per two T cells, template switching captured roughly one barcoded beta molecule. Study-wide findings and caveats: Observed TCR beta diversity showed a strong correlation with the percentage of naive T cells as measured by flow cytometry.

It was with a sample-barcoded 5' primer and a J-beta primer mix that a second PCR of roughly 7 to 12 cycles was run. Each cDNA molecule received a tag from a template-switch adaptor that had 12 random nucleotides. Each CDR3 protein gets one entry after TCRdb re-called the 5' RACE reads with MiXCR. Here the sample spans roughly 1,300,000 distinct CDR3 sequences, 59% being singletons. Germline values: CDR1 SGHRS, CDR2 YFSETQ. The CDR3 is 14 residues long. V was pared by 5 bases and J by 1 base, with 11 bases between. This sequence originates from a man in his late teens or twenties in good health. Sequences were obtained from blood. The chain joins TRBV5-1 to TRBJ2-3; D is unresolved. The DNA for the CDR3 is TGCGCCAGCAGTACGAACGGTGGCACAGATACGCAGTATTTT. It translates to CASSTNGGTDTQYF.